One T cell receptor (beta chain) is described in this entry. Antigen unknown. Each TCR library used 3500 ng of total RNA. From the 5' RACE reads, TCRdb lists one entry per CDR3 protein and no DNA. This repertoire includes 200,000 to 250,000 distinct CDR3 sequences. Germline V gene data show CDR1 as LNHDA and CDR2 as SQIVND (reference sequence). CDR3 length: 15 residues. The record originates from a study of monozygotic twins with inflammatory bowel disease. Study-level results: Healthy twins shared more clonotypes with others than IBD patients, most markedly active ones. Between concordant and discordant twins, repertoire similarity failed to differ, a result that limited power may explain.

T cells were not sorted, and total RNA was isolated straight from whole blood. This receptor was taken from a human donor with ulcerative colitis or Crohn's disease, or a healthy co-twin of an affected twin (not recorded which). Sequenced input: blood. The rearrangement uses TRBV19 and TRBJ2-1; checking the TCRdb D call of TRBD2 is not possible without DNA. The CDR3 is CASSIQGRVSNEQFF.